The rows below give T cell receptor beta chains drawn from one sample of a study of blood T cell repertoires in COVID-19. Produced via immunoSEQ multiplex PCR; TCRdb's table is partial and in-frame only. The data show approximately 180,000 clones, approximately 78% seen once. The specimen was PBMCs or T cells enriched from blood (not recorded which). The origin of the receptors is a woman aged 45 to 65 who had recovered from COVID-19. CDR3s include the opening cysteine and the closing phenylalanine or tryptophan. D genes are given only for firm matches. Some rows mark clone size as missing; the rest say once, few, many or name a class of expanded clone.

v_call: TRBV5-1; clone_size: NA; j_call: TRBJ2-3; d_call: TRBD2; cdr3_aa: CASSRGVAGTDTQYF; cdr3_nt: TGCGCCAGCAGCCGGGGGGTAGCGGGCACAGATACGCAGTATTTT
v_call: TRBV5-4; clone_size: NA; j_call: TRBJ1-2; d_call: TRBD1; cdr3_aa: CASSLSSGGYGYTF; cdr3_nt: TGTGCCAGCAGCTTGAGTTCAGGGGGCTATGGCTACACCTTC
v_call: TRBV7-9; clone_size: NA; j_call: TRBJ1-1; d_call: NA; cdr3_aa: CASSLEGFTGKNLF; cdr3_nt: TGTGCCAGCAGCTTAGAAGGGTTTACAGGGAAGAATCTCTTT
v_call: TRBV4-1; clone_size: NA; j_call: TRBJ2-2; d_call: TRBD1; cdr3_aa: CASSKRFSGQASLTGELFF; cdr3_nt: TGCGCCAGCAGTAAACGATTCTCTGGACAGGCCTCCTTAACCGGGGAGCTGTTTTTT
v_call: TRBV27; clone_size: NA; j_call: TRBJ1-2; d_call: NA; cdr3_aa: CASSFTAEDGYTF; cdr3_nt: TGTGCCAGCAGTTTTACCGCCGAGGATGGCTACACCTTC
v_call: TRBV27; clone_size: NA; j_call: TRBJ1-2; d_call: NA; cdr3_aa: CASSPEAGSRVYGYTF; cdr3_nt: TGTGCCAGCAGTCCAGAGGCGGGGTCTAGGGTATATGGCTACACCTTC
v_call: TRBV20-1; clone_size: NA; j_call: TRBJ2-2; d_call: TRBD2; cdr3_aa: CSASLAGGPLGELFF; cdr3_nt: TGCAGTGCTAGTCTAGCGGGAGGGCCCTTAGGGGAGCTGTTTTTT
v_call: TRBV5-1; clone_size: once; j_call: TRBJ2-5; d_call: NA; cdr3_aa: CASSLSVGSRRETQYF; cdr3_nt: TGCGCCAGCAGCTTAAGTGTCGGGAGCCGTAGGGAGACCCAGTACTTC
v_call: TRBV30; clone_size: NA; j_call: TRBJ1-2; d_call: NA; cdr3_aa: CAWTGGANYGYTF; cdr3_nt: TGTGCCTGGACGGGGGGCGCGAACTATGGCTACACCTTC
v_call: TRBV2; clone_size: NA; j_call: TRBJ2-3; d_call: NA; cdr3_aa: CASSDTLATRDTQYF; cdr3_nt: TGTGCCAGCAGTGATACCCTAGCGACACGGGATACGCAGTATTTT
v_call: TRBV14; clone_size: NA; j_call: TRBJ1-3; d_call: TRBD1; cdr3_aa: CASSGQGAGNTIYF; cdr3_nt: TGTGCCAGCAGCGGACAGGGGGCTGGAAACACCATATATTTT
v_call: TRBV23-1; clone_size: many; j_call: TRBJ2-3; d_call: NA; cdr3_aa: CASSHPFQGGDTQYF; cdr3_nt: TGCGCCAGCAGTCACCCGTTCCAGGGGGGAGATACGCAGTATTTT
v_call: TRBV19; clone_size: NA; j_call: TRBJ1-5; d_call: NA; cdr3_aa: CASSISSNQPQHF; cdr3_nt: TGTGCCAGTAGTATTTCCTCGAATCAGCCCCAGCATTTT
v_call: TRBV5-1; clone_size: few; j_call: TRBJ2-1; d_call: TRBD1; cdr3_aa: CASSSSPGQGNSEQFF; cdr3_nt: TGCGCCAGCAGCTCGTCTCCGGGACAGGGAAATAGTGAGCAGTTCTTC
v_call: TRBV6-5; clone_size: NA; j_call: TRBJ1-3; d_call: NA; cdr3_aa: CASSYGWAGNTIYF; cdr3_nt: TGTGCCAGCAGTTACGGGTGGGCGGGAAACACCATATATTTT
v_call: TRBV5-5; clone_size: NA; j_call: TRBJ1-4; d_call: NA; cdr3_aa: CASRETGPNEKLFF; cdr3_nt: TGTGCCAGCAGAGAGACAGGCCCCAATGAAAAACTGTTTTTT
v_call: TRBV18; clone_size: NA; j_call: TRBJ2-7; d_call: TRBD1; cdr3_aa: CASSPPGQGIAGEQYF; cdr3_nt: TGTGCCAGCTCACCACCCGGACAGGGGATCGCAGGCGAGCAGTACTTC